This T cell receptor beta chain comes out of a study of blood T cell repertoires in COVID-19. Study details: Researchers got acute and convalescent COVID-19 samples from the United States, Italy and Spain. PBMCs, B-cell-depleted T cells, or T cells provided the cDNA or gDNA that made up the material.

Trimming cost V 1 base and J 10 bases, with 16 bases left between them. The length of the CDR3 is 15 residues. CDR1 is LNHNV, CDR2 YYDKDF, per germline (reference sequence). Produced via immunoSEQ multiplex PCR; TCRdb's table is partial and in-frame only. The data show under 250,000 clones, nearly 90% seen once. This chain joins TRBV15 and TRBJ1-4; maybe TRBD1 (6 bases). Material for sequencing was peripheral blood. The sequence was collected from a man aged 50 or older with COVID-19, enrolled during active disease. CDR3 residues: CATSRVRTETGKLFF. Here the CDR3 DNA reads TGTGCCACCAGCAGAGTTCGGACAGAGACTGGAAAACTGTTTTTT.